The next 8 T cell receptor beta chains were all read from a single sample in a study of tumor and adjacent non-tumor tissue in lung cancer. The library came from three nested PCR rounds adapted from ARM-PCR protocols. In TCRdb, the multiplex PCR reads were re-called with MiXCR into one record per CDR3 protein. The table lists some 80,000 distinct CDR3 sequences, 76% of them singletons, with around 43% in the top ten. This sample's RNA came from whole unsorted tissue. More than 3 cm separated this lung sample from the edge of the tumor. Sequenced material: distant non-tumor lung tissue. These receptors all stem from a man aged 65 to 85 with non-small cell lung cancer.

Details on this clonotype: A read error may account for a junction end that differs from germline. The chain combines TRBV7-9 with TRBJ2-3; 10 nucleotides align to TRBD2. The CDR3 consists of 13 residues. Germline loops: CDR1 SEHNR, CDR2 FQNEAQ (reference sequence). The CDR3 DNA reads as TGTGCCAGCTTATCTAGCGGGGGAGATAGGCAGTATTTT. It specifies CASLSSGGDRQYF.

Notes on this clonotype: The junction shows a germline mismatch at one end, possibly a read error. The chain uses TRBV5-1 and TRBJ1-4, with 7 bases matching TRBD1. The CDR3 runs to 17 residues. Germline assignment: CDR1 SGHRS and CDR2 YFSETQ. CDR3 amino acids: CASSPYGGTATDEKLFF. The CDR3 bases are TGTGCCAGCAGCCCCTACGGTGGGACAGCAACTGATGAAAAACTGTTTTTT.

Notes on this clonotype: This likely comes from a read error, as the CDR3 has no conserved phenylalanine or tryptophan at its end. The chain links TRBV11-2 to TRBJ2-7; D is perhaps TRBD1 (5 bases). Per the germline V gene, CDR1 is SGHAT and CDR2 is FQNNGV. The CDR3 spans 12 residues. The CDR3 region is CANSPGRTEQYS. As DNA, the CDR3 is TGTGCCAACAGCCCGGGTAGGACAGAGCAGTACTCC.

The chain joins TRBV10-2 to TRBJ2-3; TRBD2 aligns across 8 bases. CDR3 length: 16 amino acids. Germline V gene sequence: CDR1 WSHSY, CDR2 SAAADI. Losses at the gene ends were 6 bases for V and 15 bases for J; bases not matched to a gene: 23. CDR3 loop: CASRTAGDTSTDTYYF. CDR3 nucleotide sequence: TGCGCCAGCAGGACAGCGGGGGACACTAGCACAGATACGTACTATTTT.

A single count supports this clonotype. One end of the junction does not line up with germline, which may come from a read error. The chain carries TRBV29-1 and TRBJ2-5, with 14 bases that match TRBD2. Germline V CDR1 and CDR2: SQVTM, ANQGSEA. The CDR3 has 18 residues. CDR3 residues: CGVEFYWTSGGKQESQYF. The DNA of the CDR3 is TGCGGCGTTGAATTCTATTGGACTAGCGGGGGGAAACAAGAGAGTCAGTACTTC. Together with reference TRBV29-1 and TRBJ2-5, the CDR3 gives the full variable domain: SAVISQKPSRDICQRGTSLTIQCQVDSQVTMMFWYRQQPGQSLTLIATANQGSEATYESGFVIDKFPISRPNLTFSTLTVSNMSPEDSSIYLCGVEFYWTSGGKQESQYFGPGTRLLVL.

By sample share, this clonotype is medium-sized (0.01 to 0.1%). The J gene is TRBJ2-1, the V gene TRBV29-1, with 7 bases fitting TRBD2. CDR3 size: 12 residues. The V gene's germline CDR1 is SQVTM and CDR2 ANQGSEA. The CDR3 sequence is CTGEGSYNEQFF. The CDR3 DNA reads TGCACCGGGGAGGGTTCCTACAATGAGCAGTTCTTC.

Regarding this clonotype: A read error is likely, as this CDR3 ends without the conserved phenylalanine or tryptophan. The chain recombines TRBV29-1 with TRBJ2-7; D remains ambiguous. Between the trimmed V and J ends, which lost 3 bases and 7 bases, there was a span of 10 bases. Germline CDR1 reads SQVTM; CDR2 reads ANQGSEA. The CDR3 covers 11 residues. The CDR3 nucleotides are TGCAGCGTTGAGTCGCCGCGTGAGCAGTACTTA. Translation: CSVESPREQYL.

The chain is built from TRBV10-3 and TRBJ2-5, with 10 bases aligning to TRBD1. With 4 bases clipped from V and 4 bases from J, the junction kept 0 bases outside the gene matches. The germline V gene encodes CDR1 ENHRY and CDR2 SYGVKD. The CDR3 consists of 13 residues. CDR3 loop: CAISGDRGETQYF. CDR3 nucleotide sequence: TGTGCCATCAGTGGGGACAGGGGAGAGACCCAGTACTTC.